This T cell receptor beta chain is drawn from a study of T-cell memory formation after mild COVID-19. On the study more broadly: Among the donors, TCR clusters were largely specific to each donor. Study-wide points: The study found balanced CD4/CD8 in clones contracting day 15 to 85 and a CD4+ lean in later expanders. Specificity for SARS-CoV-2 was not confirmed among the second-wave clones peaking on day 37.

Germline V gene sequence: CDR1 SGHRS, CDR2 YFSETQ. Trimming took 1 base from V and 5 from J, leaving 12 bases between them. The CDR3 runs 14 residues. The 5'RACE method, run with constant-segment primers, produced TCR alpha and TCR beta cDNA libraries (carrying sample barcodes and UMIs). TCRdb processed the 5' RACE reads anew with MiXCR; each CDR3 protein has one entry. The data contain approximately 300,000 distinct CDR3 sequences, less than 20% of them singletons. Note on this clonotype: The antigen remains unidentified.

Sequences were obtained from PBMCs or a T cell subset sorted from them (not recorded which). This receptor was identified in a man aged 18 to 29 who had mild COVID-19 (a few samples of this study predate the infection). Cell type and time point are not known. The chain recombines TRBV5-1 with TRBJ1-2; TRBD1 might be the D (5 bases). CDR3 protein: CASSLFRGSYGYTF. The DNA of the CDR3 is TGCGCCAGCAGCTTGTTCCGGGGCTCGTATGGCTACACCTTC.